This T cell receptor (beta chain) emerged from a study of cytomegalovirus exposure and HLA in healthy donors. Whole-study findings and limits: As confirmed in vitro, a few CMV-associated chains were specific for CMV antigens. 150 to 200 TCR beta chains were listed as cytomegalovirus-associated. Analysis performed later found under 20,000 TCR beta sequences associated with HLA alleles at 0.05 false discovery rate. Several of the most significant clusters appeared linked to common viral pathogens, based on a later analysis.

A word on this clone: Its antigen is currently unknown.

The germline V gene has CDR1 LGHNA and CDR2 YNFKEQ. Between the trimmed V and J ends, which lost 0 bases and 6 bases, there was a span of 18 bases. The CDR3 spans 17 residues. In the PCR, 60 Vbeta and 13 Jbeta primers were used. The data were produced by immunoSEQ multiplex PCR, yet TCRdb's version contains in-frame clones alone and is incomplete. Seen here are 150,000 to 200,000 clones, around 83% observed once, and the top ten hold over 1.5%. The receptor's source is a man in his forties or fifties in good health and CMV-seronegative. Sequencing was performed on PBMCs. This chain links TRBV4-2 with TRBJ2-1; tentative D call: TRBD2 (7 bases). The CDR3 region is CASSQDQLGLGGNEQFF. DNA of the CDR3: TGTGCCAGCAGCCAAGATCAACTCGGACTAGGGGGCAATGAGCAGTTCTTC.